This T cell receptor (beta chain) was captured in a study of shared clonotypes between healthy human individuals. General observations from the study: The sharing of approximately 5.1% of naive CD4 clonotypes was seen across a handful of donors.

Nashville, Tennessee was home to all donors, each a Caucasian adult. The data were produced by immunoSEQ multiplex PCR, yet TCRdb's version contains in-frame clones alone and is incomplete. Of 500,000 or so clones in the sample, 95% to 97% were seen once. This CDR3 region has 16 residues. Germline trimming cut 0 bases from V and 4 bases from J; bases unmatched to any gene: 7. Germline CDR1 SGHRS, CDR2 YFSETQ. With respect to this clone: What it recognizes is unknown.

This sequence was found in a woman in her twenties or thirties in good health. What was sequenced was naive CD4+ T cells sorted from blood. Subset meaning: CD45RA+ positively selected. This chain uses TRBV5-1 with TRBJ2-3; 8 bases align to TRBD2. The CDR3 region is CASSLDGSGSSDTQYF. The CDR3 DNA sequence: TGCGCCAGCAGCTTGGACGGGAGCGGGAGTTCAGATACGCAGTATTTT.